The source of this TCR beta chain is a study of blood T cell repertoires in COVID-19 (dated by TCRdb to 2018 to 2020). For context, the study as a whole: The collaborator samples originated in the United States, Italy and Spain and spanned the acute and convalescent phases of COVID-19. The prospective study material was composed of cDNA or gDNA derived from T cells, B-cell-depleted T cells, or PBMCs. Deeply sampled blood TCRbeta repertoires from subjects exposed to, actively infected with, or recovered from COVID-19 were included in the dataset. The repertoires were made available in a free public database intended to serve as a resource for research on the immune response to SARS-CoV-2. The samples were drawn from two sources: the first 160 participants of the ongoing ImmuneRACE study, and 1,000 to 1,500 subjects contributed by 6 global collaborators. Sample metadata almost always included a de-identified subject ID, COVID-19 status, age in years and sex. HLA class I and class II types, where available, came from metadata supplied by the sample provider rather than from assay-based typing. Summary of the overall study and its limitations: The amount of clinical and demographic metadata varied by source and participant and was provided uncurated.

As to this clone: Its antigen remains undetermined. One end of the junction is discordant with germline, which a read error may explain.

CDR1 and CDR2 were assigned from the germline V gene (reference sequence) as LNHNV and YYDKDF. The cysteine opens and the phenylalanine closes a CDR3 of 19 amino acids. The sequence is cut down to CDR3 DNA, 57 bases in frame from base 1. One collaborating source in Seattle enrolled patients while the patients were actively infected and followed the patients over time throughout the course of disease. Each collaborating institution followed its own protocols to collect whole blood in K2EDTA tubes. Collaborator samples were shipped for TCRbeta analysis as frozen whole blood, isolated PBMCs, or DNA extracted from either sample type. TCRbeta CDR3 regions were amplified from genomic DNA using the immunoSEQ Assay, a bias-controlled multiplex PCR. For the original study's pipeline: The number of nucleated cells in each sample was estimated from the amplification of reference gene primers within the assay. To quantify the absolute abundance of each unique TCRbeta CDR3 rearrangement, sequence reads were collapsed and filtered. For each sample, productive Simpson clonality was calculated by taking the square root of Simpson's diversity index across productive rearrangements. Imported from immuneACCESS, the table was reduced by TCRdb to in-frame sequences with V and J called. These copies leave out some clones; in studies compared against another copy, an unresolved V gene accounts for under half, and the cause of the remainder is not known. Clone size and the V and J calls come from that table; the DNA yielded D and trimming. In this sample the table shows 110,000 or so clones, approximately 85% of which occur a single time. 5% to 6% of the sample is held by the ten biggest clonotypes.

The sequence derives from a woman aged 55-70 years with COVID-19, enrolled during active disease. The V gene is TRBV15 and the J gene is TRBJ1-2; a tentative D call is TRBD1 (5 bases match). Sample: peripheral blood. The CDR3 protein: CATRRDLLAGRDFNYGYTF. The nucleotide sequence is TGTGCCACCAGAAGAGATTTGTTGGCAGGGAGGGATTTCAACTATGGCTACACCTTC.